The 4 T cell receptor beta chains below come from one sample, sequenced in a study of T cell changes during pregnancy in multiple sclerosis. Assay used: immunoSEQ multiplex PCR; TCRdb lists only in-frame clones, some missing. The repertoire includes 90,000 to 95,000 clones, 90% to 95% of them detected once, and 2.2% sits in the top ten. The sequenced sample was peripheral blood, obtained in the third trimester of pregnancy. Receptors originate from a female donor with multiple sclerosis, enrolled in a pregnancy study.

This chain uses TRBV20-1 with TRBJ2-4, with TRBD1 identical over 7 bases. The CDR3 has 11 residues. The germline V gene encodes CDR1 DFQATT and CDR2 SNEGSKA (reference sequence). CDR3 DNA: TGCAGCTCGAAGGGGGCGAACATTCAGTACTTC. It yields the protein CSSKGANIQYF.

A single count supports this clone. V gene TRBV4-1 combines with J gene TRBJ2-7; 10 bases match TRBD1. V lost 3 bases, J lost 2 bases, and 4 bases stayed unmatched. This CDR3 region has 15 residues. CDR1 MGHRA and CDR2 YSYEKL come from the germline V gene. The DNA for the CDR3 is TGCGCCAGCAGCCAGGGACAGGGGACTCCCTACGAGCAGTACTTC. Protein sequence: CASSQGQGTPYEQYF.

The V gene is TRBV6-6, the J gene TRBJ1-5, with 8 nucleotides matching TRBD1. The CDR3 has 16 residues. V trimming: 0 bases; J trimming: 4 bases; junction bases outside the gene matches: 5. Germline CDR1 reads MNHNY; CDR2 reads SVGAGI (reference sequence). CDR3 sequence reads: CASSYSKTGGNQPQHF. The CDR3 nucleotides read TGTGCCAGCAGTTACTCCAAAACAGGGGGAAATCAGCCCCAGCATTTT.

This chain connects TRBV15 to TRBJ1-1; a possible D gene is TRBD1 (5 bases). The CDR3 is 15 amino acids. Germline V gives CDR1 LNHNV, CDR2 YYDKDF (reference sequence). With 1 base removed from V and 3 bases from J, the gap between germline ends came to 12 bases. The CDR3 spells CATSRADSLHTEAFF. The CDR3 bases are TGTGCCACCAGCAGAGCCGACAGTCTACACACTGAAGCTTTCTTT.